A single sample gave rise to the 28 T cell receptor beta chains below, sequenced in a study of cytomegalovirus exposure and HLA in healthy donors. In the PCR, 60 Vbeta and 13 Jbeta primers were used. Libraries were prepared by immunoSEQ multiplex PCR; TCRdb keeps only in-frame clonotypes and omits some of them. This table has 130,000 or so clones, about two thirds appearing once. Sequenced: PBMCs. These receptors were taken from a man between 35 and 55 years old in good health and CMV-seropositive.

This sequence joins TRBV11-2 and TRBJ2-5; D might be TRBD2 (5 bases). CDR1 and CDR2 from the germline V gene are SGHAT and FQNNGV. The CDR3 runs to 17 residues. V shed 1 base and J shed 5 bases, with 20 bases lying between them. The CDR3 DNA is TGTGCCAGCAGCTTAGCGGCAGGCCCTCCCGGCGGGGAGACCCAGTACTTC. Its protein is CASSLAAGPPGGETQYF.

In its sample, this clone was seen once. The chain employs TRBV10-2 and TRBJ2-5, with a possible D match to TRBD1 (6 bases). Germline assignment: CDR1 WSHSY and CDR2 SAAADI. Trimming removed 6 bases from V and 5 bases from J, with 16 bases in between. The CDR3 has 14 amino acids. The CDR3 region is CASRPRGQGETQYF. The DNA for the CDR3 is TGCGCCAGCAGGCCCCGGGGTCAGGGGGAGACCCAGTACTTC.

This clone was seen only a few times. The chain has TRBV6-1 and TRBJ2-2, with TRBD2 identical over 13 bases. This CDR3 region has 14 residues. The V gene end was trimmed by 6 bases and the J gene end by 8 bases; junction bases not matched to a gene: 3. Per germline, CDR1 MNHNS and CDR2 SASEGT. The CDR3 DNA follows: TGTGCCAGCAGACTAGCGGGGGGGGCGGGGGAGCTGTTTTTT. Translation: CASRLAGGAGELFF.

This clone has only one observation. The chain recombines TRBV27 with TRBJ1-1, with D possibly matching TRBD1 (5 bases). V dropped 3 bases and J dropped 5 bases, with 13 bases sitting between them. The CDR3 runs to 14 residues. In germline, CDR1 is MNHEY, CDR2 SMNVEV (reference sequence). CDR3 residues: CASSFGERGTEAFF. The CDR3 nucleotides read TGTGCCAGCAGTTTTGGGGAACGGGGGACTGAAGCTTTCTTT.

V is TRBV11-2 and J is TRBJ2-3, with TRBD2 as a possible D gene (5 bases). The V gene lost 1 base and the J gene lost 1 base, with 12 bases spanning the gap. The germline V gene has CDR1 SGHAT and CDR2 FQNNGV. CDR3 length: 16 amino acids. CDR3 residues: CASSLGTRGGTDTQYF. For the CDR3, the DNA is TGTGCCAGCAGCTTAGGGACTCGGGGAGGCACAGATACGCAGTATTTT.

The chain uses TRBV27 and TRBJ1-4; no reliable D call. Germline values: CDR1 MNHEY, CDR2 SMNVEV (reference sequence). The V end was cut by 5 bases, the J end by 4 bases, with 17 bases between. This CDR3 has 16 amino acids. The CDR3 DNA sequence: TGTGCCAGCAGTACGAGCCGGGGAGACTTTAATGAAAAACTGTTTTTT. Protein product: CASSTSRGDFNEKLFF.

In this sample, this clone turned up once. The chain has TRBV6-5 and TRBJ2-7; D is possibly TRBD2 (7 bases). V lost 1 base, J lost 3 bases, and 13 bases lay in between. There are 15 residues in the CDR3. Germline-derived CDR1 and CDR2 are MNHEY and SVGAGI. In DNA, the CDR3 is TGTGCCAGCAGTTACTTCGCGGGGGCAAACTACGAGCAGTACTTC. Translation gives CASSYFAGANYEQYF.

The chain uses TRBV7-2 and TRBJ2-1; D is unresolved. The CDR3 is 11 residues long. Deletions cut 2 bases from V and 10 bases from J, with 6 bases between. CDR1 SGHTA and CDR2 FQGNSA come from the germline V gene. In nucleotides, the CDR3 is TGTGCCAGCAGCTTATCGCGCGAGCAGTTCTTC. It codes for CASSLSREQFF.

The gene calls are TRBV28 and TRBJ1-2, with D unclear. This CDR3 has 13 residues. Per the germline V gene, CDR1 is MDHEN and CDR2 is SYDVKM. The V end lost 5 bases, the J end lost 4 bases, and 11 bases lay between the germline ends. CDR3 protein: CASSIPPGYGYTF. The CDR3 DNA reads TGTGCCAGCAGTATACCCCCCGGCTATGGCTACACCTTC.

Worth noting for this clone: This sample also contains other DNA sequences that code for the same CDR3. The rearrangement joins TRBV4-1 to TRBJ1-5, with 9 bases that match TRBD1. The junction had 5 bases not matched to a gene; V was cut back by 1 base and J by 4 bases. CDR3 length: 16 amino acids. CDR1 is MGHRA and CDR2 is YSYEKL in the germline V gene. CDR3 in amino acids: CASSQGQGGPNQPQHF. The CDR3 DNA follows: TGCGCCAGCAGCCAAGGACAGGGGGGTCCGAATCAGCCCCAGCATTTT.

The chain links TRBV28 to TRBJ1-6; no clear D. V shed 6 bases and J shed 11 bases, with 23 bases lying between them. CDR1 is MDHEN and CDR2 is SYDVKM in the germline V gene. The CDR3 consists of 16 residues. The CDR3 spells CASRRGTGLAGPPLHF. In DNA, the CDR3 is TGTGCCAGCAGGAGAGGTACGGGGTTGGCTGGGCCACCCCTCCACTTT.

The chain carries TRBV28 and TRBJ1-5; tentatively, D is TRBD1 (6 bases). Trimming removed 2 bases at V and 4 bases at J, with 6 bases between. The CDR3 runs to 13 residues. Germline V gene data show CDR1 as MDHEN and CDR2 as SYDVKM. Here the CDR3 reads CASSLGQNQPQHF. The CDR3 bases are TGTGCCAGCAGTTTAGGACAGAATCAGCCCCAGCATTTT.

The chain recombines TRBV11-1 with TRBJ2-1; D not resolved. V was pared by 1 base and J by 8 bases, with 18 bases between. This CDR3 comprises 16 residues. From germline, CDR1 is SGHAT and CDR2 FQDESV (reference sequence). CDR3 amino acids: CASSLVQALLVHEQFF. CDR3 DNA sequence: TGTGCCAGCAGCTTAGTGCAAGCCCTACTGGTCCATGAGCAGTTCTTC.

The chain has TRBV14 and TRBJ1-2; perhaps TRBD1 as D (6 bases). The CDR3 spans 13 residues. V lost 0 bases and J 8 bases, leaving 10 bases between the germline ends. In germline, CDR1 is SGHDN, CDR2 FVKESK. The CDR3 reads CASSQDLRGGYTF. The CDR3 DNA reads TGTGCCAGCAGCCAAGATCTGAGGGGGGGCTACACCTTC. The full variable domain, in which reference TRBV14 and TRBJ1-2 provide the parts outside the CDR3, is EAGVTQFPSHSVIEKGQTVTLRCDPISGHDNLYWYRRVMGKEIKFLLHFVKESKQDESGMPNNRFLAERTGGTYSTLKVQPAELEDSGVYFCASSQDLRGGYTFGSGTRLTVV.

This clone was recorded once. The chain links TRBV28 to TRBJ1-2; unclear D gene. V was cut by 1 base and J by 5 bases, with 8 bases left in between. Per the germline V gene, CDR1 is MDHEN and CDR2 is SYDVKM. The CDR3 covers 13 residues. The CDR3 nucleotides read TGTGCCAGCAGTTTATCCCCGTCGTATGGCTACACCTTC. Amino acid sequence: CASSLSPSYGYTF.

This clone has only a few counts. This rearrangement joins TRBV28 to TRBJ2-7; TRBD2 agrees at 10 bases. Trimming at V came to 3 bases and at J to 3 bases, leaving 8 bases not matched to a gene. The CDR3 has 16 residues. The germline CDR1 and CDR2 sequences are MDHEN and SYDVKM. This CDR3 is CASSLERGGRFYEQYF. For the CDR3, the DNA is TGTGCCAGCAGTTTGGAGCGGGGGGGCCGTTTCTACGAGCAGTACTTC.

The chain links TRBV6-6 to TRBJ1-2; the D is unclear. Trimming pared 0 bases from V and 6 bases from J, leaving 11 bases between. CDR1 is MNHNY, CDR2 SVGAGI, per germline (reference sequence). CDR3 length: 14 residues. The DNA of the CDR3 is TGTGCCAGCAGTTACTCGACTGAGTCGGATGGCTACACCTTC. As protein: CASSYSTESDGYTF.

The chain employs TRBV11-3 and TRBJ2-2; 7 nucleotides agree with TRBD1. Germline V gene lookup returns CDR1 SGHNT and CDR2 YENEEA. This CDR3 spans 15 amino acids. J gave up 7 bases and V 5 bases, and 10 bases lay outside the gene matches. The CDR3 here is CASSLGQDVGGELFF. CDR3 coding DNA: TGTGCCAGCAGCCTAGGACAGGATGTCGGCGGGGAGCTGTTTTTT.

This clone was seen a handful of times. This chain connects TRBV27 to TRBJ2-5; 7 bases agree with TRBD2. Germline V CDR1 and CDR2: MNHEY, SMNVEV (reference sequence). Unmatched junction bases numbered 5, after V lost 3 bases and J lost 1 base. This CDR3 contains 15 residues. CDR3 protein: CASSFHPSGQETQYF. The DNA of the CDR3 is TGTGCCAGCAGTTTCCACCCTAGCGGCCAAGAGACCCAGTACTTC.

Worth noting for this clone: At the DNA level, this CDR3 is encoded by other sequences in the same sample as well. This chain joins TRBV27 and TRBJ1-2; D perhaps matches TRBD1 (5 bases). Trimming removed 5 bases from V and 4 bases from J, with 17 bases in between. The CDR3 sequence is 15 residues long. Germline loops: CDR1 MNHEY, CDR2 SMNVEV (reference sequence). CDR3 sequence reads: CASSPRDFWTYGYTF. In DNA form, the CDR3 reads TGTGCCAGCAGTCCCCGGGACTTTTGGACCTATGGCTACACCTTC.

This clone has more than one count but fewer than ten. The gene calls are TRBV6-1 and TRBJ1-1; possible D gene TRBD1, 5 bases. V lost 4 bases to trimming and J lost 4 bases, with 13 bases between them. Germline lookup yields CDR1 MNHNS and CDR2 SASEGT. The CDR3 covers 14 residues. The chain's CDR3 is CASSVAGRGTEAFF. The CDR3 DNA reads TGTGCCAGCAGTGTGGCGGGGCGAGGCACTGAAGCTTTCTTT.

The chain joins TRBV18 to TRBJ1-5, with a tentative D call TRBD1 (6 bases). The V gene's germline CDR1 is KGHSH and CDR2 LQKENI. The CDR3 covers 14 residues. Deletions cut 6 bases from V and 6 bases from J, with 15 bases between. As DNA, the CDR3 is TGTGCCAGCTCCCCTAACAGGGTGGGTCAGCCCCAGCATTTT. Translated, it gives CASSPNRVGQPQHF.

The V and J genes are TRBV2 and TRBJ2-5, with D possibly TRBD2 on 6 matching bases. Trimming left V 2 bases short and J 7 bases short, with 8 bases between. The CDR3 length is 12 residues. Germline assignment: CDR1 SNHLY and CDR2 FYNNEI. CDR3 in DNA: TGTGCCAGCAGTGAAAGGCGGGGGACCCAGTACTTC. Its protein product is CASSERRGTQYF.

The rearrangement uses TRBV9 and TRBJ2-7; no clear D gene. V shed 0 bases and J shed 0 bases, with 7 bases lying between them. The germline CDR1 and CDR2 sequences are SGDLS and YYNGEE. CDR3 length: 14 amino acids. The CDR3 DNA reads as TGTGCCAGCAGCGTAGTTGAGAGCTCCTACGAGCAGTACTTC. Translated: CASSVVESSYEQYF.

The genes are TRBV29-1 and TRBJ2-1; no reliable D call. CDR1 SQVTM and CDR2 ANQGSEA come from the germline V gene. This CDR3 region has 11 residues. V was pared by 4 bases and J by 10 bases, with 11 bases between. CDR3 amino acids: CSVVSVREQFF. DNA of the CDR3: TGCAGCGTTGTAAGTGTGAGGGAGCAGTTCTTC.

V gene TRBV18 combines with J gene TRBJ2-7; the match to TRBD1 covers 7 bases. With 4 bases clipped from V and 3 bases from J, the junction kept 3 bases outside the gene matches. The germline gives CDR1 KGHSH, CDR2 LQKENI. This CDR3 has 13 residues. CDR3 loop: CASSLRDSYEQYF. DNA of the CDR3: TGTGCCAGCTCACTTAGGGACAGCTACGAGCAGTACTTC.

The chain has TRBV5-4 and TRBJ1-4; D may be TRBD1 (5 bases). The CDR3 runs to 14 residues. In germline, CDR1 is SGHNT, CDR2 YYREEE (reference sequence). V lost 4 bases to trimming and J lost 4 bases, with 11 bases between them. The CDR3 spells CASSPPGGNEKLFF. CDR3 nucleotide sequence: TGTGCCAGCAGCCCCCCCGGGGGTAATGAAAAACTGTTTTTT. Full variable domain (remainder filled in from reference TRBV5-4 and TRBJ1-4): ETGVTQSPTHLIKTRGQQVTLRCSSQSGHNTVSWYQQALGQGPQFIFQYYREEENGRGNFPPRFSGLQFPNYSSELNVNALELDDSALYLCASSPPGGNEKLFFGSGTQLSVL.

J is TRBJ2-6 and V is TRBV2, with a weak D call TRBD1 (6 bases). The CDR3 is made up of 16 amino acids. The V end was cut by 7 bases, the J end by 1 base, with 14 bases between. CDR1 SNHLY and CDR2 FYNNEI come from the germline V gene. The CDR3 protein is CASTVSGASGANVLTF. CDR3 DNA sequence: TGTGCCAGCACAGTATCAGGGGCGTCTGGGGCCAACGTCCTGACTTTC.